This T cell receptor beta chain derives from a study of cytomegalovirus exposure and HLA in healthy donors. The PCR had 60 Vbeta and 13 Jbeta primers. Libraries were prepared by immunoSEQ multiplex PCR; TCRdb keeps only in-frame clonotypes and omits some of them. The data contain about 94,000 clones, 75% to 80% of them singletons. Germline CDR1 and CDR2: SGHNT and YYREEE (reference sequence). The CDR3 covers 15 residues. Trimming shortened V by 6 bases and J by 0 bases, and 12 bases separated the two germline ends. The sample taken for sequencing was PBMCs. The V gene is TRBV5-4, the J gene TRBJ1-4; perhaps TRBD1 as D (6 bases). The clonotype originates from a middle-aged woman in good health and CMV-seronegative. CDR3 DNA: TGTGCCAGCAAACAGGGAACCGCAACTAATGAAAAACTGTTTTTT. Translation gives CASKQGTATNEKLFF.